This TCR beta chain was recovered during a study of shared clonotypes between healthy human individuals. Whole-study findings and limits: Against clonotypes common to all four donors, non-shared ones had lower generation probabilities. When naive CD4 clonotypes were compared across a few donors, approximately 4.9% were shared.

Germline lookup yields CDR1 LNHDA and CDR2 SQIVND (reference sequence). Between the trimmed V and J ends, which lost 3 bases and 4 bases, there was a span of 7 bases. The CDR3 is 12 amino acids. CD45RO negativity and positive selection for CCR7 defined naive CD8 cells, a population that excluded terminally differentiated effector memory CD45RA+ cells. Sorted-subset replicate PCR reactions were performed with approximately 180 ng DNA, corresponding to about 30,000 T cell genomes. Profiling relied on immunoSEQ multiplex PCR, and the TCRdb table lists in-frame clones only, not all of them. The sample consists of roughly 650,000 clones, 90% to 97% of them appearing once. Concerning this clone: Antigen: not known.

The sequence came from a woman in her thirties in good health. J is TRBJ2-7 and V is TRBV19; D is possibly TRBD2 (5 bases). The sequenced sample was naive CD8+ T cells sorted from blood. The CDR3 DNA sequence: TGTGCCAGTAGTATTTCGGGGTACGAGCAGTACTTC. This translates into CASSISGYEQYF.